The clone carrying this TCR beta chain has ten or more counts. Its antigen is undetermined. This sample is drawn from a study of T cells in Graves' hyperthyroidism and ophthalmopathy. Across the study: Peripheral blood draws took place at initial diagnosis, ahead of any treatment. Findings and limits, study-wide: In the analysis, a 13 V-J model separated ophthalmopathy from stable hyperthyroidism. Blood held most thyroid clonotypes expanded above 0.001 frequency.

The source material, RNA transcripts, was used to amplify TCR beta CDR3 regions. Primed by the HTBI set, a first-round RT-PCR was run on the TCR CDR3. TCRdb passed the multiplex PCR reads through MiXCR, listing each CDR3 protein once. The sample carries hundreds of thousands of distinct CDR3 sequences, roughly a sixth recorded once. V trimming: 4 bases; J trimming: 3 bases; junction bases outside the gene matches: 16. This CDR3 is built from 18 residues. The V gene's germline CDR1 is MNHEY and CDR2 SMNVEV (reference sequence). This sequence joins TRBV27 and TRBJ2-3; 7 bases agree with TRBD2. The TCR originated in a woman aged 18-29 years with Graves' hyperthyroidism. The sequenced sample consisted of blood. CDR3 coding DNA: TGTGCCAGCAGTTCCCTCTCAGCAAACGGGAGGACTACAGATACGCAGTATTTT. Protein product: CASSSLSANGRTTDTQYF.